The TCR beta chain described here comes from a study of identical twins. This clonotype has more than one count but fewer than ten. Every one of the donors was a healthy Caucasian. In germline, CDR1 is SQVTM, CDR2 ANQGSEA. V dropped 4 bases and J dropped 4; count of bases not matched to a gene: 19. This CDR3 spans 18 amino acids. The authors used template switching to add a universal primer site and gave cDNA unique molecular identifiers. TCRdb reanalysed the 5' RACE reads using MiXCR and keeps one entry per CDR3 protein. The table has 240,000 or so distinct CDR3 sequences, roughly 12% seen once. The sample was also linked to a second study, of yellow fever vaccine responses in identical twins. This second study notes: Twins reportedly had a vaccine T cell response that seemed partly convergent, partly personalized.

Sequencing was carried out using memory (CD45RO+) T cells sorted from blood. This clonotype originated in a woman under 30 in good health. This chain connects TRBV29-1 to TRBJ2-3; the match to TRBD2 covers 8 bases. Written as DNA, the CDR3 is TGCAGCGTTGGCCCCCGCACGGGGGGGCGGGGTAGCGCAGATACGCAGTATTTT. Translation: CSVGPRTGGRGSADTQYF.